Below are 14 T cell receptor beta chains sequenced from a single sample in a study of T cells in localized non-small cell lung cancer. Repertoires were generated with immunoSEQ multiplex PCR, while TCRdb's copy carries only in-frame clones and drops some. The table shows approximately 76,000 clones, with 65% to 85% occurring only once. Source: peripheral blood, taken before any cancer treatment. All receptors derive from a female donor of 60 years or more with stage I lung adenocarcinoma.

The chain is built from TRBV5-1 and TRBJ2-1; 14 positions agree with TRBD2. Germline CDR1 and CDR2: SGHRS and YFSETQ. V lost 0 bases, J lost 1 base, and 12 bases stayed unmatched. CDR3 size: 21 residues. CDR3 amino acids: CASSLGRDTGLAGGSYNEQFF. CDR3 DNA sequence: TGCGCCAGCAGCTTGGGGCGGGACACCGGACTAGCGGGAGGATCCTACAATGAGCAGTTCTTC.

The chain employs TRBV7-2 and TRBJ2-5, with TRBD1 identical over 8 bases. Germline V gene data show CDR1 as SGHTA and CDR2 as FQGNSA. The trim removed 4 bases at V and 7 bases at J, leaving 8 bases unmatched. This CDR3 spans 14 amino acids. CDR3 amino acids: CASSSGGTGRTQYF. Written as DNA, the CDR3 is TGTGCCAGCAGCTCCGGAGGGACAGGAAGGACCCAGTACTTC.

The chain links TRBV19 to TRBJ1-5; possibly TRBD1 for D (6 bases). Germline CDR1 is LNHDA and CDR2 is SQIVND (reference sequence). V shed 9 bases and J shed 6 bases, with 21 bases lying between them. This CDR3 is built from 15 residues. This CDR3 is CARGDTSDPGQPQHF. Written as DNA, the CDR3 is TGTGCCAGAGGGGACACCTCTGATCCCGGTCAGCCCCAGCATTTT.

The sample holds a few counts of this clone. The chain joins TRBV4-3 to TRBJ1-4, with D unresolved. The CDR3 sequence is 15 residues long. The germline V gene encodes CDR1 LGHNA and CDR2 YSLEER. V dropped 4 bases and J dropped 3 bases, with 12 bases sitting between them. CDR3 amino acids: CASSPRLDANEKLFF. For the CDR3, the DNA is TGCGCCAGCAGCCCGCGCCTTGACGCTAATGAAAAACTGTTTTTT.

The J gene is TRBJ1-5, the V gene TRBV27, with unresolved D. Germline V gives CDR1 MNHEY, CDR2 SMNVEV (reference sequence). CDR3 length equals 15 residues. V gave up 6 bases and J gave up 9 bases, with 21 bases separating them. Here the CDR3 reads CASSPRTDGGRPQHF. CDR3 bases: TGTGCCAGCAGCCCCCGGACGGACGGAGGTCGGCCCCAGCATTTT.

CDR3 bases: TGTGCCAGTTCCGGGACAGGGAATGAAAAACTGTTTTTT. This encodes CASSGTGNEKLFF. This chain uses TRBV6-5 with TRBJ1-4, with 9 positions matching TRBD1. The trim removed 9 bases at V and 5 bases at J, leaving 4 bases unmatched. The germline V gene has CDR1 MNHEY and CDR2 SVGAGI. The CDR3 loop spans 13 amino acids.

The chain recombines TRBV7-2 with TRBJ1-5; 7 bases map to TRBD1. Germline CDR1 and CDR2: SGHTA and FQGNSA. This CDR3 is 15 amino acids long. The junction had 3 bases not matched to a gene; V was cut back by 2 bases and J by 2 bases. The CDR3 here is CASSLTGDGNQPQHF. CDR3 in DNA: TGTGCCAGCAGCTTAACAGGGGACGGCAATCAGCCCCAGCATTTT.

V is TRBV5-6 and J is TRBJ1-5, with D uncertain. Germline V CDR1 and CDR2: SGHDT, YYEEEE. The CDR3 is 17 amino acids. The V gene lost 1 base and the J gene lost 0 bases, with 14 bases spanning the gap. CDR3 bases: TGTGCCAGCAGCTTGAGAACCCTGCCGGGTAGCAATCAGCCCCAGCATTTT. Its protein is CASSLRTLPGSNQPQHF.

The chain employs TRBV28 and TRBJ2-7, with a possible D match to TRBD2 (6 bases). The CDR3 is 16 amino acids. The V gene's germline CDR1 is MDHEN and CDR2 SYDVKM. V lost 4 bases and J 0 bases, leaving 16 bases between the germline ends. In DNA form, the CDR3 reads TGTGCCAGCAGTTCGTACCGGGACTGGAGCTCCTACGAGCAGTACTTC. This encodes CASSSYRDWSSYEQYF.

This clone was seen only a few times. CDR3 in amino acids: CASSLEAEYTEAFF. The CDR3 DNA follows: TGTGCCAGCAGCTTGGAGGCTGAATACACTGAAGCTTTCTTT. J is TRBJ1-1 and V is TRBV5-5, with D hard to call. V was shortened by 0 bases and J by 3 bases, with 9 bases between the two germline ends. Germline assignment: CDR1 SGHKS and CDR2 YYEKEE (reference sequence). The CDR3 length is 14 residues.

This rearrangement joins TRBV30 to TRBJ2-1; D is perhaps TRBD1 (6 bases). V lost 0 bases, J lost 8 bases, and 17 bases lay in between. The CDR3 is made up of 15 amino acids. Looked up from germline, CDR1 is GTSNPN and CDR2 is SVGIG (reference sequence). CDR3 sequence reads: CAWSVGRGRGDEQFF. DNA for the CDR3: TGTGCCTGGAGTGTAGGTCGTGGCAGGGGCGATGAGCAGTTCTTC.

J is TRBJ2-3 and V is TRBV2; weak D call: TRBD2 (5 bases). The CDR3 covers 14 residues. V gave up 4 bases and J gave up 5 bases, with 13 bases separating them. Germline CDR1 SNHLY, CDR2 FYNNEI. CDR3: CASSASFSGDTQYF. The CDR3 nucleotides are TGTGCCAGCAGTGCTAGCTTCTCGGGAGATACGCAGTATTTT.

V gene TRBV27 combines with J gene TRBJ2-1, with D hard to call. There are 13 residues in the CDR3. V was shortened by 7 bases and J by 2 bases, with 9 bases between the two germline ends. Germline V gene data show CDR1 as MNHEY and CDR2 as SMNVEV (reference sequence). This CDR3 reads CASMGSPYNEQFF. CDR3 coding DNA: TGTGCCAGCATGGGATCCCCCTACAATGAGCAGTTCTTC.

The chain is built from TRBV5-1 and TRBJ1-1; D is unresolved. There are 14 residues in the CDR3. Germline V lookup: CDR1 SGHRS, CDR2 YFSETQ. Trimming took off 0 bases at V and 0 bases at J, with 6 bases between the two ends. CDR3 loop: CASSLDQMNTEAFF. CDR3 DNA: TGCGCCAGCAGCTTGGACCAGATGAACACTGAAGCTTTCTTT.